These 11 T cell receptor beta chains were sequenced from one sample in a study of monozygotic twins with inflammatory bowel disease. TCRdb reanalyzed the 5' RACE reads and collapses them to one entry per CDR3 protein, without DNA. The table gives 170,000 or so distinct CDR3 sequences; the top ten clones make up approximately 7.4% of it. The sample taken for sequencing was blood. The receptors derive from a human donor with ulcerative colitis or Crohn's disease, or a healthy co-twin of an affected twin (not recorded which).

The chain links TRBV19 to TRBJ2-2; TCRdb indicates TRBD1, and absent DNA this call remains unverified. The CDR3 runs 15 residues. Germline CDR1 LNHDA, CDR2 SQIVND (reference sequence). The chain's CDR3 is CASSIPPGIGGELFF.

This chain connects TRBV5-1 to TRBJ2-3. From germline, CDR1 is SGHRS and CDR2 YFSETQ. This CDR3 region has 13 residues. CDR3: CASSLVLADTQYF.

The chain combines TRBV10-3 with TRBJ1-2. This CDR3 contains 16 residues. Germline assignment: CDR1 ENHRY and CDR2 SYGVKD. The chain's CDR3 is CAISPVIGALGRGYTF.

The rearrangement uses TRBV5-5 and TRBJ2-2; TCRdb proposes TRBD2, but this gene call is untestable without DNA. The CDR3 loop spans 17 amino acids. CDR1 is SGHKS and CDR2 is YYEKEE in the germline V gene (reference sequence). CDR3 amino acids: CASSLIAGGRHAGELFF.

CDR3 sequence reads: CASSLMGPGYGSTGELFF. This chain joins TRBV5-1 and TRBJ2-2. The CDR3 extends over 18 amino acids. Germline V gene lookup returns CDR1 SGHRS and CDR2 YFSETQ.

V gene TRBV27 combines with J gene TRBJ1-1; lacking DNA, the TRBD1 call made by TCRdb goes unchecked. The CDR3 extends over 16 amino acids. Germline CDR1 and CDR2: MNHEY and SMNVEV (reference sequence). The CDR3 here is CASSYSTGAGYTEAFF.

V and J are TRBV4-1 and TRBJ1-5. From germline, CDR1 is MGHRA and CDR2 YSYEKL. The CDR3 covers 17 residues. Here the CDR3 reads CASSQEGAGISNQPQHF.

The chain joins TRBV25-1 to TRBJ2-7. The CDR3 is 12 residues long. CDR1 and CDR2 from the germline V gene are MGHDK and SYGVNS. CDR3 sequence reads: CVSSEGTYEQYF.

The chain has TRBV28 and TRBJ2-2. In germline, CDR1 is MDHEN, CDR2 SYDVKM. The CDR3 extends over 14 amino acids. This CDR3 reads CASSFLSDTGELFF.

The gene calls are TRBV5-1 and TRBJ2-2; checking the TCRdb D call of TRBD1 is not possible without DNA. The CDR3 runs 15 residues. Per germline, CDR1 SGHRS and CDR2 YFSETQ. CDR3 sequence reads: CASSPGHANTGELFF.

The chain uses TRBV19 and TRBJ2-1. CDR1 is LNHDA, CDR2 SQIVND, per germline (reference sequence). CDR3 length: 12 residues. CDR3 protein: CASSMVWAEQFF.